The present TCR beta chain was sequenced within a study of blood T cell repertoires in COVID-19. Study at large: The samples span acute and convalescent COVID-19 from the United States, Italy and Spain. From T cells, B-cell-depleted T cells, or PBMCs came the material, which was cDNA or gDNA.

Authors' analysis steps: From reference gene primer amplification, estimates of nucleated cell counts were derived. The table came from immunoSEQ multiplex PCR; TCRdb's copy has only in-frame clones and leaves some out. The DNA was the basis for D and trimming; V, J and clone size are from that table. The data show over 150,000 clones, 85% to 90% seen once. Sequencing was carried out using peripheral blood. The sequence came from a man in his fifties or sixties who had recovered from COVID-19.

The CDR3 reads CASSRRQGETNTEAFF. The CDR3 region has the DNA TGTGCCAGTAGCCGAAGACAGGGAGAAACGAACACTGAAGCTTTCTTT. The chain couples TRBV19 to TRBJ1-1; 7 bases align to TRBD1. Germline CDR1 is LNHDA and CDR2 is SQIVND (reference sequence). V trimming: 6 bases; J trimming: 1 base; junction bases outside the gene matches: 11. The CDR3 sequence is 16 residues long.